Listed below are T cell receptor beta chains from one sample, sequenced in a study of siplizumab effects on memory and regulatory T cells. Here immunoSEQ multiplex PCR was the method, and the copy in TCRdb shows in-frame clones only, minus some. The sample includes more than 85,000 clones, about 94% of them seen just once. The sequencing sample was made of CD4+ T cells sorted from blood. The receptors originated from a human donor in good health. The CDR3 runs from the conserved cysteine through the conserved F or W. The D gene is left open where the match is weak. Clone size is shown for a subset of rows, as once, few, many or a class of expanded clone.

d_call	v_call	clone_size	j_call	cdr3_aa	cdr3_nt
NA	TRBV18	NA	TRBJ1-3	CASSPGTGLNTIYF	TGTGCCAGCTCACCCGGGACGGGTCTGAACACCATATATTTT
NA	TRBV27	NA	TRBJ2-1	CASSLVRVAYNEQFF	TGTGCCAGCAGTTTAGTCAGGGTGGCCTACAATGAGCAGTTCTTC
TRBD1	TRBV5-4	NA	TRBJ1-1	CASSSGQGVTYTEAFF	TGTGCCAGCAGCTCCGGACAGGGAGTGACGTACACTGAAGCTTTCTTT
NA	TRBV5-8	NA	TRBJ1-1	CASSLVGQGSEAFF	TGTGCCAGCAGCTTGGTAGGTCAGGGGAGTGAAGCTTTCTTT
TRBD2	TRBV4-2	few	TRBJ2-5	CASSQYVAGVGETQYF	TGTGCCAGCAGCCAGTACGTAGCGGGAGTGGGGGAGACCCAGTACTTC
TRBD2	TRBV5-6	NA	TRBJ2-1	CASSLGGLADLLRANEQFF	TGTGCCAGCAGCTTGGGTGGACTAGCCGACCTCCTAAGAGCTAATGAGCAGTTCTTC
NA	TRBV28	NA	TRBJ1-2	CASMNRVKHNYGYTF	TGTGCCAGCATGAACAGGGTAAAACATAACTATGGCTACACCTTC
TRBD2	TRBV11-2	NA	TRBJ2-7	CASSSGLAGSYEQYF	TGTGCCAGCAGCTCGGGACTAGCGGGGAGCTACGAGCAGTACTTC
TRBD2	TRBV14	NA	TRBJ2-2	CASSQALAGVLFF	TGTGCCAGCAGCCAAGCTCTAGCGGGGGTCCTGTTTTTT
NA	TRBV30	NA	TRBJ1-4	CAWSAGTNEKLFF	TGTGCCTGGAGTGCAGGGACTAATGAAAAACTGTTTTTT
NA	TRBV5-1	NA	TRBJ2-3	CASSRTATDTQYF	TGCGCCAGCAGTCGGACAGCAACAGATACGCAGTATTTT
TRBD1	TRBV15	NA	TRBJ2-7	CATSRDRGGGEQYF	TGTGCCACCAGCAGAGATAGAGGGGGCGGGGAGCAGTACTTC